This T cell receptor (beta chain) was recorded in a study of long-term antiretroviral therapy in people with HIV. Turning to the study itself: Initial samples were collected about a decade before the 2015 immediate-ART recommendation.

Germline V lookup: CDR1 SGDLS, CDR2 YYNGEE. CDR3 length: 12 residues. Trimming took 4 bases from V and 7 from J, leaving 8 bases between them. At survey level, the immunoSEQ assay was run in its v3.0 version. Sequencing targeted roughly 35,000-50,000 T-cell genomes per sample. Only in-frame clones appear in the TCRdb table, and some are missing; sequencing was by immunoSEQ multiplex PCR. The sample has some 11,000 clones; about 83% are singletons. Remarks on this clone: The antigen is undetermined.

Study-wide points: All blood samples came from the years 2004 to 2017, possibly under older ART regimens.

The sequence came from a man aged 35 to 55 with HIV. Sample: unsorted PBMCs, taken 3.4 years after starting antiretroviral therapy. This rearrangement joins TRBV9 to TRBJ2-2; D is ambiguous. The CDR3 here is CASSLIIGELFF. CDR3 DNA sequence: TGTGCCAGCAGCTTGATAATCGGGGAGCTGTTTTTT.